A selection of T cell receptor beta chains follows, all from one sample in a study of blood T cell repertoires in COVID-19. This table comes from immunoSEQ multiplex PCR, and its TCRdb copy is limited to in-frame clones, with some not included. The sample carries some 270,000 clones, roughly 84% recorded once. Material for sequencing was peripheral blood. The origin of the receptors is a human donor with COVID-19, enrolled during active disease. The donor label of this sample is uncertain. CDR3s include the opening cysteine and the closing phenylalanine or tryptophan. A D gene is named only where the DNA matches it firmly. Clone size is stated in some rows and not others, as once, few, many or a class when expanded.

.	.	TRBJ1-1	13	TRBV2	CASSDAGFPEAFF	TGTGCCAGCAGTGATGCCGGGTTTCCTGAAGCTTTCTTT
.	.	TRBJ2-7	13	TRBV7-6	CASSQGADYEQYF	TGTGCCAGCAGTCAAGGGGCCGATTACGAGCAGTACTTC
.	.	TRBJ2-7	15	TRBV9	CASSVGSGGKREQYF	TGTGCCAGCAGCGTAGGCTCCGGCGGGAAACGCGAGCAGTACTTC
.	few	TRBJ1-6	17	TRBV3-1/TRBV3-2	CASSQSYGSSYNSPLHF	TGTGCCAGCAGCCAAAGCTACGGTAGCTCCTATAATTCACCCCTCCACTTT
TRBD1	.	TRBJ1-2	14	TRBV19	CASSEPGQLYGYTF	TGTGCCAGTAGTGAACCGGGACAGCTCTATGGCTACACCTTC
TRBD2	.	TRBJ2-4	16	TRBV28	CASSVRLAGVRDIQYF	TGTGCCAGCAGCGTGAGACTAGCGGGAGTACGGGACATTCAGTACTTC
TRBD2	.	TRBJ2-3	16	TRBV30	CAWNLGTSSRTDTQYF	TGTGCCTGGAATTTAGGGACTAGCAGCCGCACAGATACGCAGTATTTT
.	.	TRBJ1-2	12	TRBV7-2	CASSRDTDGYTF	TGTGCCAGCAGCCGGGACACTGATGGCTACACCTTC
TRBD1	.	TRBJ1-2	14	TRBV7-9	CASSPWDRGDGYTF	TGTGCCAGCAGCCCTTGGGACAGGGGAGATGGCTACACCTTC
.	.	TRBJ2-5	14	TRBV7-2	CASSLARVAGTQYF	TGTGCCAGCAGCTTAGCGAGGGTAGCAGGGACCCAGTACTTC
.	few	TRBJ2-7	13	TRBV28	CASSTPGGHEQYF	TGTGCCAGCAGTACCCCGGGGGGCCACGAGCAGTACTTC
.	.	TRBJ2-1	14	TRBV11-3	CASSLSGSYNEQFF	TGTGCCAGCAGCTTGAGCGGCTCCTACAATGAGCAGTTCTTC
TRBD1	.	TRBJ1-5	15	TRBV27	CASSLRQGAEQPQHF	TGTGCCAGCAGTTTACGACAGGGGGCGGAACAGCCCCAGCATTTT
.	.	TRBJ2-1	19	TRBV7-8	CASSLVRVRGRDGYNEQFF	TGTGCCAGCAGCTTAGTAAGGGTCCGTGGGCGGGATGGATACAATGAGCAGTTCTTC
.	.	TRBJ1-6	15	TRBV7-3	CASSLGASDNSPLHF	TGTGCCAGCAGCTTAGGGGCCAGCGATAATTCACCCCTCCACTTT
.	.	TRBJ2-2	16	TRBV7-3	CASSSLTRENTGELFF	TGTGCCAGCAGCTCATTGACTCGGGAGAACACCGGGGAGCTGTTTTTT
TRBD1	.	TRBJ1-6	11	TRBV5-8	CASSTRDRVEF	TGTGCCAGCAGCACCCGGGACAGGGTGGAATTT
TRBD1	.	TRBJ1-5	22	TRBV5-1	CATTGQGPPKNMDIYSNQPQHF	TGCGCCACCACGGGACAGGGACCCCCGAAGAATATGGATATATATAGCAATCAGCCCCAGCATTTT
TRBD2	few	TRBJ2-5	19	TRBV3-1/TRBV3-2	CASSQDKGLAGGGDETQYF	TGTGCCAGCAGCCAAGATAAGGGACTAGCGGGAGGGGGAGACGAGACCCAGTACTTC
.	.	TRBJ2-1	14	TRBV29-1	CSAGSAGPYNEQFF	TGCAGCGCCGGGTCCGCGGGGCCTTACAATGAGCAGTTCTTC
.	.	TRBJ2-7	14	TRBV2	CASSERTTAYEQYF	TGTGCCAGCAGTGAACGGACTACCGCCTACGAGCAGTACTTC
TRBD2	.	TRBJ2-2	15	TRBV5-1	CASSPTSGNTGELFF	TGCGCCAGCAGCCCGACTAGCGGGAACACCGGGGAGCTGTTTTTT
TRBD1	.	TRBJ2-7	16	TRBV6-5	CASSYPGQATSYEQYF	TGTGCCAGCAGTTACCCGGGACAGGCAACCTCCTACGAGCAGTACTTC
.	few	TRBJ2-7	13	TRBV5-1	CASSPQGGVGQYF	TGCGCCAGCAGCCCCCAGGGTGGGGTAGGGCAGTACTTC
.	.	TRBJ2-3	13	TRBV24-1	CATSYPVTDTQYF	TGTGCCACCAGTTATCCGGTCACAGATACGCAGTATTTT
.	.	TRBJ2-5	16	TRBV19	CASSNNAGWGQETQYF	TGTGCCAGTAGCAACAATGCGGGATGGGGTCAAGAGACCCAGTACTTC
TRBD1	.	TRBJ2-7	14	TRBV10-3	CAISAGQDTYEQYF	TGTGCCATCAGTGCTGGACAGGATACCTACGAGCAGTACTTC
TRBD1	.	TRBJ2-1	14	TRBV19	CATTTGGLYNEQFF	TGTGCCACAACTACAGGGGGCTTATACAATGAGCAGTTCTTC
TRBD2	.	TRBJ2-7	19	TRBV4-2	CASSQDDRLAVPPSYEQYF	TGTGCCAGCAGCCAAGACGATAGGCTAGCGGTACCACCCTCCTACGAGCAGTACTTC
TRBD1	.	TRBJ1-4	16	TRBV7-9	CASSPRTGGEYEKLFF	TGTGCCAGCAGCCCACGGACAGGGGGCGAATATGAAAAACTGTTTTTT
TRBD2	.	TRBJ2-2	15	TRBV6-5	CASKLSGSHTGELFF	TGTGCCAGCAAGCTTAGCGGGAGCCATACCGGGGAGCTGTTTTTT
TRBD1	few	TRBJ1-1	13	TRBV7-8	CASSTRQGTEAFF	TGTGCCAGCAGCACTAGACAGGGTACTGAAGCTTTCTTT
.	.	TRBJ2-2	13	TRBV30	CAWNGATTGELFF	TGTGCCTGGAATGGGGCCACCACCGGGGAGCTGTTTTTT
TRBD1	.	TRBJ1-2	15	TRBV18	CASSPPQGARYGYTF	TGTGCCAGCTCACCACCACAGGGGGCTCGGTATGGCTACACCTTC
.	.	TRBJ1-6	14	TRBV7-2	CASTWGRGDSPLHF	TGTGCCAGCACCTGGGGCAGGGGAGACTCACCCCTCCACTTT
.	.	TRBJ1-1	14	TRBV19	CASSISQVNTEAFF	TGTGCCAGTAGTATATCCCAGGTGAACACTGAAGCTTTCTTT
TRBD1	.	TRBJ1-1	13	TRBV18	CASSSGQGTEAFF	TGTGCCAGCTCATCCGGACAGGGCACTGAAGCTTTCTTT
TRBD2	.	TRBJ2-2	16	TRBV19	CASREPAGSNTGELFF	TGTGCCAGTAGGGAGCCAGCGGGGTCGAACACCGGGGAGCTGTTTTTT
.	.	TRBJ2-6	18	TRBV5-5	CASSWGWSLRDGANVLTF	TGTGCCAGCAGCTGGGGGTGGAGCCTGCGGGATGGGGCCAACGTCCTGACTTTC
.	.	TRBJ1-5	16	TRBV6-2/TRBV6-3	CASSYPGDPSNQPQHF	TGTGCCAGCAGTTACCCGGGAGACCCTAGCAATCAGCCCCAGCATTTT
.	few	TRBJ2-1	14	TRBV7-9	CASSVATGYNEQFF	TGTGCCAGCAGCGTAGCGACAGGATACAATGAGCAGTTCTTC
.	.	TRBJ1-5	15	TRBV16	CASSPGNDVDQPQHF	TGTGCCAGCAGCCCGGGAAATGACGTGGATCAGCCCCAGCATTTT
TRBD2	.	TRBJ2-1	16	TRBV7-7	CASSPLAGGKNNEQFF	TGTGCTAGCAGTCCTCTAGCGGGAGGGAAAAACAATGAGCAGTTCTTC
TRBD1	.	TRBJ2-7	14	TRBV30	CACPQTGAPYEQYF	TGTGCCTGCCCCCAGACAGGGGCCCCCTACGAGCAGTACTTC
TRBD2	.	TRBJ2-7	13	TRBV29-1	CSVELAGGGEQYF	TGCAGCGTTGAACTAGCGGGAGGAGGCGAGCAGTACTTC
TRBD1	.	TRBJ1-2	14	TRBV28	CASSLDRVLGGYTF	TGTGCCAGCAGCCTGGACAGGGTACTAGGGGGCTACACCTTC
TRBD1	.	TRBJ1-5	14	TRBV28	CASRMTGDNQPQHF	TGTGCCAGCAGGATGACAGGGGACAATCAGCCCCAGCATTTT
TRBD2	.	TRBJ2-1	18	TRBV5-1	CASSLDISGSYSYNEQFF	TGCGCCAGCAGCTTGGATATTAGCGGGAGCTACTCCTACAATGAGCAGTTCTTC
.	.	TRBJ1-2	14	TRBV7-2	CASSSNTGAYGYTF	TGTGCCAGCAGCTCCAATACAGGAGCCTATGGCTACACCTTC